Sequencing of this T cell receptor beta chain was carried out in a study of PD-L1 blockade in urothelial cancer. Study details: Counts from blood samples showed a median of 141,255 T cells.

Only in-frame clones appear in the TCRdb table, and some are missing; sequencing was by immunoSEQ multiplex PCR. Of 56,000 or so clones in the sample, about 82% were seen once. J was trimmed by 8 bases and V by 5 bases; bases with no gene match: 8. The length of the CDR3 is 14 residues. Germline loops: CDR1 SEHNR, CDR2 FQNEAQ (reference sequence). Anywhere from 1 to 8 samples came from each patient, spanning pretreatment and on-treatment. This rearrangement joins TRBV7-9 to TRBJ1-3; 8 nucleotides line up with TRBD1. This receptor was obtained from a man aged 50-60 years with urothelial cancer. This specimen was PBMCs, taken around atezolizumab (anti-PD-L1) treatment. CDR3 amino acids: CASSLRGLLDTIYF. CDR3 DNA: TGTGCCAGCAGCCTCAGGGGGCTTCTTGACACCATATATTTT.